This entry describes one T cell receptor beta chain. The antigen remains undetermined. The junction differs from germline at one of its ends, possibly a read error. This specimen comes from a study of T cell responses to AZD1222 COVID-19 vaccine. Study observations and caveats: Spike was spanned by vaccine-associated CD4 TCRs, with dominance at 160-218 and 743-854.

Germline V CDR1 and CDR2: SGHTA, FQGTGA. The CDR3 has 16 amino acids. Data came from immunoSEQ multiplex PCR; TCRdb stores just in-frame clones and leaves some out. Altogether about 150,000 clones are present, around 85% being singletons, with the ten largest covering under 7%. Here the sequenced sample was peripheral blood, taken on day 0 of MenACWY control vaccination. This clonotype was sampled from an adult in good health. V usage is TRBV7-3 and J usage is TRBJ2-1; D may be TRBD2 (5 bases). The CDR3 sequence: CASSLLPGSSYNKQFF. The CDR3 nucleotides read TGTGCCAGCAGCTTACTTCCGGGGAGCTCCTACAATAAGCAGTTCTTC. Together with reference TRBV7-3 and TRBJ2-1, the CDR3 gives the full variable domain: GAGVSQTPSNKVTEKGKYVELRCDPISGHTALYWYRQSLGQGPEFLIYFQGTGAADDSGLPNDRFFAVRPEGSVSTLKIQRTERGDSAVYLCASSLLPGSSYNKQFFGPGTRLTVL.